This entry describes one TCR beta chain. CDR3 length equals 15 residues. Germline lookup yields CDR1 SGHRS and CDR2 YFSETQ. With 5 bases removed from V and 6 bases from J, the gap between germline ends came to 21 bases. These data belong to a study of OX40 agonist ivuxolimab in advanced cancers. Study-wide background: With a range of about 23 to 85, age averaged approximately 64 years, and about 82% were male.

Sequencing used immunoSEQ multiplex PCR; TCRdb keeps in-frame clones, though not all of them. The sample records 55,000 to 60,000 clones, 70% to 90% being singletons. The chain carries TRBV5-1 and TRBJ2-7; possibly TRBD1 for D (6 bases). The sequencing here drew on CD4+ or CD8+ T cells sorted from blood, taken in a trial of the OX40 agonist ivuxolimab. This sequence originates from an adult with an advanced solid tumor such as melanoma, head and neck, liver or kidney cancer. For the CDR3, the DNA is TGCGCCAGCAGTCCGACAGGCACCGCGTACCCCGAGCAGTACTTC. Protein sequence: CASSPTGTAYPEQYF.